The rows below give T cell receptor beta chains drawn from one sample of a study of blood T cell repertoires in COVID-19. The data were produced by immunoSEQ multiplex PCR, yet TCRdb's version contains in-frame clones alone and is incomplete. The sample has about 56,000 clones, under 90% seen once. The sample taken for sequencing was peripheral blood. The source of these receptors is a woman older than 75 with acute or convalescent COVID-19. Each CDR3 is given with its conserved first and last residue. The D gene is left open where the match is weak. The size of a clone is reported for some rows only, either as once, few or many, or as a class for expanded clones.

clone_size: .; cdr3_length: 15; j_call: TRBJ1-3; d_call: .; v_call: TRBV9; cdr3_aa: CASSTETGSGNTIYF; cdr3_nt: TGTGCCAGCAGCACCGAGACAGGCTCTGGAAACACCATATATTTT
clone_size: many; cdr3_length: 16; j_call: TRBJ1-3; d_call: TRBD1; v_call: TRBV19; cdr3_aa: CATHPGTGTSGNTIYF; cdr3_nt: TGTGCCACGCACCCAGGGACAGGGACTTCCGGAAACACCATATATTTT
clone_size: .; cdr3_length: 15; j_call: TRBJ1-3; d_call: .; v_call: TRBV6-5; cdr3_aa: CASSYSQGSGNTIYF; cdr3_nt: TGTGCCAGCAGTTACTCCCAGGGATCAGGAAACACCATATATTTT
clone_size: few; cdr3_length: 15; j_call: TRBJ2-5; d_call: TRBD1; v_call: TRBV11-3; cdr3_aa: CASSWQTGGMETQYF; cdr3_nt: TGTGCCAGCAGCTGGCAGACAGGGGGCATGGAGACCCAGTACTTC
clone_size: .; cdr3_length: 14; j_call: TRBJ2-2; d_call: .; v_call: TRBV3-1/TRBV3-2; cdr3_aa: CASQNRRNTGELFF; cdr3_nt: TGTGCCAGCCAGAACAGGAGGAACACCGGGGAGCTGTTTTTT
clone_size: .; cdr3_length: 14; j_call: TRBJ1-5; d_call: .; v_call: TRBV5-1; cdr3_aa: CASSPRQGGQPQHF; cdr3_nt: TGCGCCAGCAGCCCTCGGCAGGGCGGTCAGCCCCAGCATTTT
clone_size: once; cdr3_length: 11; j_call: TRBJ1-1; d_call: .; v_call: TRBV20-1; cdr3_aa: CSARVLRAEIF; cdr3_nt: TGCAGTGCTAGAGTTTTGCGGGCCGAGATCTTT
clone_size: .; cdr3_length: 14; j_call: TRBJ1-1; d_call: .; v_call: TRBV3-1/TRBV3-2; cdr3_aa: CASSQFGRYTEAFF; cdr3_nt: TGTGCCAGCAGCCAATTTGGGCGATACACTGAAGCTTTCTTT
clone_size: .; cdr3_length: 18; j_call: TRBJ1-6; d_call: .; v_call: TRBV21-1; cdr3_aa: CASSPSPAGEGLNSPLHF; cdr3_nt: TGTGCCAGCAGCCCGAGCCCGGCAGGGGAAGGGCTAAATTCACCCCTCCACTTT
clone_size: .; cdr3_length: 13; j_call: TRBJ2-7; d_call: .; v_call: TRBV5-8; cdr3_aa: CASSLARAYEQYF; cdr3_nt: TGTGCCAGCAGCTTGGCTCGAGCCTACGAGCAGTACTTC
clone_size: .; cdr3_length: 15; j_call: TRBJ2-7; d_call: TRBD1; v_call: TRBV7-9; cdr3_aa: CASSPTRTGDYEQYF; cdr3_nt: TGTGCCAGCAGCCCGACGAGGACAGGAGACTACGAGCAGTACTTC
clone_size: .; cdr3_length: 15; j_call: TRBJ2-1; d_call: .; v_call: TRBV9; cdr3_aa: CASSVGESSYNEQFF; cdr3_nt: TGTGCCAGCAGCGTAGGAGAGAGCTCCTACAATGAGCAGTTCTTC
clone_size: .; cdr3_length: 14; j_call: TRBJ1-2; d_call: TRBD1; v_call: TRBV6-5; cdr3_aa: CASSYSTGQYGYTF; cdr3_nt: TGTGCCAGCAGTTACTCGACAGGGCAATATGGCTACACCTTC
clone_size: few; cdr3_length: 15; j_call: TRBJ1-4; d_call: TRBD1; v_call: TRBV19; cdr3_aa: CASSKGTGRGEKLFF; cdr3_nt: TGTGCCAGTAGTAAAGGGACAGGGAGGGGAGAAAAACTGTTTTTT
clone_size: .; cdr3_length: 14; j_call: TRBJ1-1; d_call: .; v_call: TRBV5-1; cdr3_aa: CASSFLQGNTEAFF; cdr3_nt: TGCGCCAGCAGCTTCCTACAGGGGAACACTGAAGCTTTCTTT
clone_size: .; cdr3_length: 15; j_call: TRBJ2-7; d_call: .; v_call: TRBV3-1/TRBV3-2; cdr3_aa: CASSRTTSQTSEQYF; cdr3_nt: TGTGCCAGCAGCCGAACGACTAGTCAAACTAGCGAGCAGTACTTC
clone_size: few; cdr3_length: 15; j_call: TRBJ1-6; d_call: TRBD1; v_call: TRBV30; cdr3_aa: CAWSVAGTGRSPLHF; cdr3_nt: TGTGCCTGGAGTGTGGCCGGGACAGGGCGTTCACCCCTCCACTTT
clone_size: .; cdr3_length: 16; j_call: TRBJ2-5; d_call: TRBD2; v_call: TRBV2; cdr3_aa: CASKLAGGRVQETQYF; cdr3_nt: TGTGCCAGCAAACTAGCGGGGGGCCGGGTCCAAGAGACCCAGTACTTC
clone_size: .; cdr3_length: 15; j_call: TRBJ1-2; d_call: TRBD1; v_call: TRBV2; cdr3_aa: CASREEQGGVYGYTF; cdr3_nt: TGTGCCAGCAGAGAAGAACAGGGGGGAGTCTATGGCTACACCTTC
clone_size: .; cdr3_length: 15; j_call: TRBJ2-5; d_call: TRBD1; v_call: TRBV6-5; cdr3_aa: CASSPIRDRQETQYF; cdr3_nt: TGTGCCAGCAGCCCAATCCGGGACAGACAAGAGACCCAGTACTTC
clone_size: .; cdr3_length: 15; j_call: TRBJ1-2; d_call: .; v_call: TRBV11-3; cdr3_aa: CASSLGQRANYGYTF; cdr3_nt: TGTGCCAGCAGCTTAGGACAGCGAGCTAACTATGGCTACACCTTC
clone_size: .; cdr3_length: 15; j_call: TRBJ1-5; d_call: .; v_call: TRBV9; cdr3_aa: CASSVGGVHNQPQHF; cdr3_nt: TGTGCCAGCAGCGTAGGGGGGGTCCACAATCAGCCCCAGCATTTT
clone_size: .; cdr3_length: 15; j_call: TRBJ1-2; d_call: .; v_call: TRBV24-1; cdr3_aa: CATSDKTTLDYGYTF; cdr3_nt: TGTGCCACCAGTGATAAGACAACTCTCGACTATGGCTACACCTTC
clone_size: .; cdr3_length: 11; j_call: TRBJ2-1; d_call: .; v_call: TRBV7-9; cdr3_aa: CASSSGDEQFF; cdr3_nt: TGTGCCAGCAGCTCAGGGGATGAGCAGTTCTTC
clone_size: .; cdr3_length: 16; j_call: TRBJ2-2; d_call: .; v_call: TRBV9; cdr3_aa: CASSVTGHPNTGELFF; cdr3_nt: TGTGCCAGCAGCGTAACGGGACATCCGAACACCGGGGAGCTGTTTTTT
clone_size: few; cdr3_length: 14; j_call: TRBJ1-3; d_call: .; v_call: TRBV3-1/TRBV3-2; cdr3_aa: CASSQNRVGNTIYF; cdr3_nt: TGTGCCAGCAGCCAAAACAGGGTTGGAAACACCATATATTTT
clone_size: .; cdr3_length: 13; j_call: TRBJ1-2; d_call: .; v_call: TRBV7-9; cdr3_aa: CASSLVAGKGYTF; cdr3_nt: TGTGCCAGCAGCTTAGTGGCAGGGAAGGGCTACACCTTC
clone_size: .; cdr3_length: 16; j_call: TRBJ1-1; d_call: .; v_call: TRBV6-5; cdr3_aa: CASSYSSTGGWTEAFF; cdr3_nt: TGTGCCAGCAGTTACTCGAGTACAGGTGGTTGGACTGAAGCTTTCTTT
clone_size: .; cdr3_length: 16; j_call: TRBJ2-7; d_call: .; v_call: TRBV6-1; cdr3_aa: CASSEAPRGTDYEQYF; cdr3_nt: TGTGCCAGCAGTGAAGCTCCCAGGGGCACAGATTACGAGCAGTACTTC
clone_size: .; cdr3_length: 15; j_call: TRBJ1-1; d_call: TRBD1; v_call: TRBV7-9; cdr3_aa: CASSNSHRGGTEAFF; cdr3_nt: TGTGCCAGCAGCAACAGCCACAGGGGCGGCACTGAAGCTTTCTTT
clone_size: .; cdr3_length: 16; j_call: TRBJ2-5; d_call: TRBD1; v_call: TRBV7-9; cdr3_aa: CASSLVGGQAQETQYF; cdr3_nt: TGTGCCAGCAGCTTAGTGGGGGGACAGGCCCAAGAGACCCAGTACTTC
clone_size: .; cdr3_length: 13; j_call: TRBJ2-2; d_call: .; v_call: TRBV10-3; cdr3_aa: CAISTGNTGELFF; cdr3_nt: TGTGCCATCAGCACAGGGAACACCGGGGAGCTGTTTTTT
clone_size: .; cdr3_length: 16; j_call: TRBJ1-3; d_call: .; v_call: TRBV6-5; cdr3_aa: CASSYSGLLSGNTIYF; cdr3_nt: TGTGCCAGCAGTTATTCGGGTTTGTTATCTGGAAACACCATATATTTT
clone_size: .; cdr3_length: 14; j_call: TRBJ1-4; d_call: .; v_call: TRBV2; cdr3_aa: CASRVTETNEKLFF; cdr3_nt: TGTGCCAGCAGAGTGACAGAGACTAATGAAAAACTGTTTTTT
clone_size: .; cdr3_length: 13; j_call: TRBJ1-3; d_call: .; v_call: TRBV12-3/TRBV12-4; cdr3_aa: CASSLYGGNTIYF; cdr3_nt: TGTGCCAGCAGTTTGTATGGCGGAAACACCATATATTTT
clone_size: .; cdr3_length: 16; j_call: TRBJ2-7; d_call: TRBD1; v_call: TRBV5-6; cdr3_aa: CASSLLSGQGKSEQYF; cdr3_nt: TGTGCCAGCAGCTTGTTGTCGGGACAGGGGAAAAGCGAGCAGTACTTC
clone_size: once; cdr3_length: 14; j_call: TRBJ1-5; d_call: TRBD1; v_call: TRBV6-2/TRBV6-3; cdr3_aa: CASSDRASNQPQHF; cdr3_nt: TGTGCCAGCAGCGACAGGGCTAGCAATCAGCCCCAGCATTTT
clone_size: .; cdr3_length: 15; j_call: TRBJ1-5; d_call: .; v_call: TRBV30; cdr3_aa: CAWSAQVYSNQPQHF; cdr3_nt: TGTGCCTGGAGTGCCCAGGTCTATAGCAATCAGCCCCAGCATTTT
clone_size: .; cdr3_length: 13; j_call: TRBJ1-1; d_call: .; v_call: TRBV6-5; cdr3_aa: CASIKPGAVVAFF; cdr3_nt: TGTGCCAGCATCAAACCCGGAGCCGTGGTGGCTTTCTTT
clone_size: .; cdr3_length: 13; j_call: TRBJ2-7; d_call: TRBD2; v_call: TRBV3-1/TRBV3-2; cdr3_aa: CASSAGGSYEQYF; cdr3_nt: TGTGCCAGCAGCGCGGGGGGCTCCTACGAGCAGTACTTC
clone_size: .; cdr3_length: 13; j_call: TRBJ2-1; d_call: .; v_call: TRBV4-1; cdr3_aa: CASSQDPKLEQFF; cdr3_nt: TGCGCCAGCAGCCAAGATCCCAAATTGGAGCAGTTCTTC
clone_size: .; cdr3_length: 15; j_call: TRBJ2-1; d_call: .; v_call: TRBV29-1; cdr3_aa: CSVVDAGFSYNEQFF; cdr3_nt: TGCAGCGTTGTCGATGCGGGGTTCTCCTACAATGAGCAGTTCTTC
clone_size: .; cdr3_length: 15; j_call: TRBJ2-2; d_call: TRBD1; v_call: TRBV9; cdr3_aa: CASSVTGASTGELFF; cdr3_nt: TGTGCCAGCAGCGTTACAGGGGCCAGCACCGGGGAGCTGTTTTTT
clone_size: once; cdr3_length: 13; j_call: TRBJ1-2; d_call: .; v_call: TRBV3-1/TRBV3-2; cdr3_aa: CASSTRLSYGYTF; cdr3_nt: TGTGCCAGCAGCACTCGACTTAGCTATGGCTACACCTTC
clone_size: .; cdr3_length: 14; j_call: TRBJ1-5; d_call: .; v_call: TRBV12-5; cdr3_aa: CASGLIGDNQPQHF; cdr3_nt: TGTGCTAGTGGTTTGATAGGGGACAATCAGCCCCAGCATTTT
clone_size: few; cdr3_length: 16; j_call: TRBJ2-1; d_call: TRBD1; v_call: TRBV7-8; cdr3_aa: CASSSVTGGGYNEQFF; cdr3_nt: TGTGCCAGCAGCTCCGTGACAGGGGGAGGGTACAATGAGCAGTTCTTC
clone_size: .; cdr3_length: 13; j_call: TRBJ1-5; d_call: .; v_call: TRBV5-8; cdr3_aa: CASSLYSNQPQHF; cdr3_nt: TGTGCCAGCAGCTTATATAGCAATCAGCCCCAGCATTTT
clone_size: .; cdr3_length: 13; j_call: TRBJ1-2; d_call: .; v_call: TRBV5-5; cdr3_aa: CASSSRTAYGYTF; cdr3_nt: TGTGCCAGCAGCTCCCGGACTGCCTATGGCTACACCTTC
clone_size: once; cdr3_length: 15; j_call: TRBJ1-1; d_call: TRBD1; v_call: TRBV9; cdr3_aa: CASSTKTGGNTEAFF; cdr3_nt: TGTGCCAGCAGCACCAAGACAGGGGGGAACACTGAAGCTTTCTTT
clone_size: .; cdr3_length: 15; j_call: TRBJ2-5; d_call: .; v_call: TRBV19; cdr3_aa: CASSRVGAYQETQYF; cdr3_nt: TGTGCCAGTAGTAGAGTGGGGGCCTACCAAGAGACCCAGTACTTC
clone_size: .; cdr3_length: 15; j_call: TRBJ2-2; d_call: .; v_call: TRBV29-1; cdr3_aa: CSVGGPGAWTGELFF; cdr3_nt: TGCAGCGTCGGAGGCCCGGGAGCGTGGACCGGGGAGCTGTTTTTT
clone_size: .; cdr3_length: 14; j_call: TRBJ1-4; d_call: TRBD1; v_call: TRBV9; cdr3_aa: CASSQGQGNEKLFF; cdr3_nt: TGTGCCAGCAGCCAAGGACAGGGAAATGAAAAACTGTTTTTT
clone_size: .; cdr3_length: 14; j_call: TRBJ1-3; d_call: .; v_call: TRBV19; cdr3_aa: CASSSGMGGNTIYF; cdr3_nt: TGTGCCAGCTCTTCAGGGATGGGGGGAAACACCATATATTTT
clone_size: .; cdr3_length: 14; j_call: TRBJ1-5; d_call: .; v_call: TRBV10-3; cdr3_aa: CAISAGVGDQPQHF; cdr3_nt: TGTGCCATCAGCGCCGGGGTTGGGGATCAGCCCCAGCATTTT
clone_size: .; cdr3_length: 18; j_call: TRBJ2-1; d_call: TRBD2; v_call: TRBV5-1; cdr3_aa: CASSLSGTSGGLYNEQFF; cdr3_nt: TGCGCCAGCAGCTTGTCTGGGACTAGCGGGGGACTATACAATGAGCAGTTCTTC
clone_size: .; cdr3_length: 15; j_call: TRBJ1-1; d_call: .; v_call: TRBV5-4; cdr3_aa: CASSSTFFSGGKAFF; cdr3_nt: TGTGCCAGCAGCTCGACTTTCTTCTCCGGGGGAAAGGCTTTCTTT
clone_size: .; cdr3_length: 14; j_call: TRBJ1-4; d_call: .; v_call: TRBV7-6; cdr3_aa: CASSLALSGEKLFF; cdr3_nt: TGTGCCAGCAGCTTAGCGCTTTCAGGTGAAAAACTGTTTTTT
clone_size: .; cdr3_length: 17; j_call: TRBJ2-1; d_call: .; v_call: TRBV2; cdr3_aa: CASSGGQGMSSYNEQFF; cdr3_nt: TGTGCCAGCAGTGGAGGGCAGGGGATGAGCTCCTACAATGAGCAGTTCTTC
clone_size: .; cdr3_length: 16; j_call: TRBJ1-2; d_call: TRBD1; v_call: TRBV4-1; cdr3_aa: CASSLDRAGGAYGYTF; cdr3_nt: TGCGCCAGCAGCCTGGACAGGGCTGGCGGTGCCTATGGCTACACCTTC
clone_size: .; cdr3_length: 13; j_call: TRBJ1-5; d_call: TRBD1; v_call: TRBV7-9; cdr3_aa: CASSFTGDQPQHF; cdr3_nt: TGTGCCAGCAGCTTTACAGGGGATCAGCCCCAGCATTTT